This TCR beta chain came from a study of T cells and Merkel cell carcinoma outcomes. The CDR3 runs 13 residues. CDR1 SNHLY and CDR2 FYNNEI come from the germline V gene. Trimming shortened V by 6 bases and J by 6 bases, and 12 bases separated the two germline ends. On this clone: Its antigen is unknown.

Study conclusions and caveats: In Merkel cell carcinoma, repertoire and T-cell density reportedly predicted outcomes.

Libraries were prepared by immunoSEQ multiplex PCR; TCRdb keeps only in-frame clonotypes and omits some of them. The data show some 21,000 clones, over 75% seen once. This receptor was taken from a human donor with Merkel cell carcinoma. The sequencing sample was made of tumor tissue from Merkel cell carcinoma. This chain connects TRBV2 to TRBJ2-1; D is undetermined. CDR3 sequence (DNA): TGTGCCAGCAGGAAACCCCCCGGCAATGAGCAGTTCTTC. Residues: CASRKPPGNEQFF.